This TCR beta chain was identified in a study of T cell repertoires in cytomegalovirus infection. Study-wide context: HLA-B-restricted CMV epitopes that are well studied, plus recently identified HLA-C-restricted ones, were used by the study.

Germline V lookup: CDR1 MDHEN, CDR2 SYDVKM. The length of the CDR3 is 15 residues. Trimming at V came to 6 bases and at J to 6 bases, leaving 11 bases not matched to a gene. Comment on this clonotype: Antigen unknown.

TCRdb analysed the reads with MiXCR anew, one entry per CDR3 protein. The data show around 300,000 distinct CDR3 sequences, with roughly a fifth seen just once and roughly 19% held by the top ten. The receptor was derived from a human donor in good health (CMV status not recorded). Some clones in this sample may be carry-over from other donors' samples. The sequencing used cultured PBMCs, collected from culture after CMV antigen stimulation. The chain combines TRBV28 with TRBJ2-5; 9 nucleotides match TRBD2. The DNA for the CDR3 is TGTGCCAGCAGCTCAAGCGGCCTAGCGGGACAGACCCAGTACTTC. This encodes CASSSSGLAGQTQYF.